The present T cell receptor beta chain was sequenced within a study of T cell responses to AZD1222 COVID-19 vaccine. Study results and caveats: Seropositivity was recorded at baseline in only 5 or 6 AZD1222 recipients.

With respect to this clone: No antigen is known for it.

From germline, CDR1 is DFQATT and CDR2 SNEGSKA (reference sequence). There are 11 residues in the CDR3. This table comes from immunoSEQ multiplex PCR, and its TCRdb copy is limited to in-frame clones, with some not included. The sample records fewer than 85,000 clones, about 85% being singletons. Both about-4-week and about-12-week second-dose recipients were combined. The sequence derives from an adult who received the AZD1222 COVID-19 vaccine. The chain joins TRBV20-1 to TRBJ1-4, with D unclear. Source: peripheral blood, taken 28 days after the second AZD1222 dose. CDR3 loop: CSTILSEKLFF. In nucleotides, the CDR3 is TGCAGCACCATATTAAGTGAAAAACTGTTTTTT.